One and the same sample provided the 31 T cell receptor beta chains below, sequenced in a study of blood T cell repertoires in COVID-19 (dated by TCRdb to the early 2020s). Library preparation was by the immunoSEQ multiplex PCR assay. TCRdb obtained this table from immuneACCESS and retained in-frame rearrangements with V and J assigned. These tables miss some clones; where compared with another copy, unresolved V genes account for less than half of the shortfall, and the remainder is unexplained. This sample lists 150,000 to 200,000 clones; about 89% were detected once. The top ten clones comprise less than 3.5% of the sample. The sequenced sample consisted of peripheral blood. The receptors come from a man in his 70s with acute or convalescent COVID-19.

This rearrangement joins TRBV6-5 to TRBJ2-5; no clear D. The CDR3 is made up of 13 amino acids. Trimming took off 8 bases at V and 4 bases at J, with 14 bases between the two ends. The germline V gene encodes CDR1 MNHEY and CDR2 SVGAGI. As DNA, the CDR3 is TGTGCCAGCTCAAGCGTTGGAACAGAGACCCAGTACTTC. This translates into CASSSVGTETQYF.

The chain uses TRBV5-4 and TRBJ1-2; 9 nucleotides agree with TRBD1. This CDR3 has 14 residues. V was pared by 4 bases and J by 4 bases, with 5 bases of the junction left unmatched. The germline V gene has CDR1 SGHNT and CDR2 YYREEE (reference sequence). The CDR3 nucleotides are TGTGCCAGCAGCCTAACAGGGGGCGGCTATGGCTACACCTTC. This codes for CASSLTGGGYGYTF.

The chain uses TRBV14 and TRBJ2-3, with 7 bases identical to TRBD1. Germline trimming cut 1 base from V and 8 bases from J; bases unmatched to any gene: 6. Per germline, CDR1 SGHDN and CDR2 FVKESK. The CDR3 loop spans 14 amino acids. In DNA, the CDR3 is TGTGCCAGCAGCCAAGGAGGGGGCACTCGTACGCAGTATTTT. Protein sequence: CASSQGGGTRTQYF.

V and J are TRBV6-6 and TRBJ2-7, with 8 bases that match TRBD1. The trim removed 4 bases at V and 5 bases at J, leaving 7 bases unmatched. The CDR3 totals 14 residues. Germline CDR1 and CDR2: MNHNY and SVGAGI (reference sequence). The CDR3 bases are TGTGCCAGCAGTTCAGGACAGGGAAGGAACGAGCAGTACTTC. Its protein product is CASSSGQGRNEQYF.

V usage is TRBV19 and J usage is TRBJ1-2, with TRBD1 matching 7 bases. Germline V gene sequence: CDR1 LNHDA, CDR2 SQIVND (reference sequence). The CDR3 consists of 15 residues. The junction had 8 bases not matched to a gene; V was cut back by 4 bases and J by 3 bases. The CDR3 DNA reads TGTGCCAGTAGTAACAGACAGGGAGGCGACTATGGCTACACCTTC. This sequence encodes CASSNRQGGDYGYTF.

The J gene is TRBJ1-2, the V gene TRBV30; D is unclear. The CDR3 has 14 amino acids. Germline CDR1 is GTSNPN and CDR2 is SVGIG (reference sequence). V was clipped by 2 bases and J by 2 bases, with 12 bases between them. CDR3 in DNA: TGTGCCTGGAGTCGGACTGATGGAAACTATGGCTACACCTTC. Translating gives CAWSRTDGNYGYTF.

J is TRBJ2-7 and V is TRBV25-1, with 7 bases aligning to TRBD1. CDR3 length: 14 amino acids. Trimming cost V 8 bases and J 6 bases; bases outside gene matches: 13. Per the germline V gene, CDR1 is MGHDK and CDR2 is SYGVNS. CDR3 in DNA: TGTGCCAGCCCCAAAAGGACAGGCCTTAGCGAGCAGTACTTC. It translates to CASPKRTGLSEQYF.

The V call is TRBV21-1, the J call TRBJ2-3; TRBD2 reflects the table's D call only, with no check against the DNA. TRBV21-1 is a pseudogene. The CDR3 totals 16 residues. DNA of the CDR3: TGTGCCAGCGTAAAAAAGGGGTCGGGAGACACAGATACGCAGTATTTT. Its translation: CASVKKGSGDTDTQYF.

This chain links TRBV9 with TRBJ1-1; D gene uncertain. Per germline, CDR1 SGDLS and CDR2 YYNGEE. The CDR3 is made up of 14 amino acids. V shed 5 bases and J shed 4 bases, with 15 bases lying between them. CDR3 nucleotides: TGTGCCAGCAGACGGAGTCCTTACGCCACTGAAGCTTTCTTT. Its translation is CASRRSPYATEAFF.

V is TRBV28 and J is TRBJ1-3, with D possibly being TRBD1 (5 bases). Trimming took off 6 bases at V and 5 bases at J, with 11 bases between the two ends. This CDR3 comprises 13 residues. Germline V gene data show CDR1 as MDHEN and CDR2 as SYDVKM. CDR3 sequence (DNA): TGTGCCAGCAGCCCGGGACTGCGAAACACCATATATTTT. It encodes CASSPGLRNTIYF.

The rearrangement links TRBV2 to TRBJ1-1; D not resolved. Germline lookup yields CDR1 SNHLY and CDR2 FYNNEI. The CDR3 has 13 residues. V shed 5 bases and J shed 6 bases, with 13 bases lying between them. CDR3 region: CASSFGGAAEAFF. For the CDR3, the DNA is TGTGCCAGCAGTTTCGGCGGTGCGGCTGAAGCTTTCTTT. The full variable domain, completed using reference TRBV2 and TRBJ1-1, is EPEVTQTPSHQVTQMGQEVILRCVPISNHLYFYWYRQILGQKVEFLVSFYNNEISEKSEIFDDQFSVERPDGSNFTLKIRSTKLEDSAMYFCASSFGGAAEAFFGQGTRLTVV.

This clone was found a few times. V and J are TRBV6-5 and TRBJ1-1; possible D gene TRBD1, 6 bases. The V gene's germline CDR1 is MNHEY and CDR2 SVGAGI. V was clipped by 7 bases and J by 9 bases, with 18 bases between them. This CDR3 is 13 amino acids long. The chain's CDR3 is CASISSGGAQAFF. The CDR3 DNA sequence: TGTGCCAGCATCTCATCGGGGGGGGCTCAAGCTTTCTTT.

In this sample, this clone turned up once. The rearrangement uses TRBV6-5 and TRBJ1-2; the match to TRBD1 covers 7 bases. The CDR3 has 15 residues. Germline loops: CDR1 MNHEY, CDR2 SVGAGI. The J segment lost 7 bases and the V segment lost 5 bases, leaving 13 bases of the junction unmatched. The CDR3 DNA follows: TGTGCCAGCAGTCGACCGGGACAGTCATACGCTGGCTACACCTTC. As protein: CASSRPGQSYAGYTF.

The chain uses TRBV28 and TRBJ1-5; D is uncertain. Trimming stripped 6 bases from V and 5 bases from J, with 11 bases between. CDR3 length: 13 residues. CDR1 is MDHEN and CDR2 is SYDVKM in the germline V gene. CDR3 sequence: CASSALRDQPQHF. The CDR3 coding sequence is TGTGCCAGCAGCGCCCTTCGGGATCAGCCCCAGCATTTT. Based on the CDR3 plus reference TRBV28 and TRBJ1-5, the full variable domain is DVKVTQSSRYLVKRTGEKVFLECVQDMDHENMFWYRQDPGLGLRLIYFSYDVKMKEKGDIPEGYSVSREKKERFSLILESASTNQTSMYLCASSALRDQPQHFGDGTRLSIL.

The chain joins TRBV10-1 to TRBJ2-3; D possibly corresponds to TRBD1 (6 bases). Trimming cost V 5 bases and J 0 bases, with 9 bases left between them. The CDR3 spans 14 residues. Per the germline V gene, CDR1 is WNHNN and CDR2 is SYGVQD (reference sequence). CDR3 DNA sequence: TGCGCCAGCAGTACCGACAGGAGCACAGATACGCAGTATTTT. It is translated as CASSTDRSTDTQYF.

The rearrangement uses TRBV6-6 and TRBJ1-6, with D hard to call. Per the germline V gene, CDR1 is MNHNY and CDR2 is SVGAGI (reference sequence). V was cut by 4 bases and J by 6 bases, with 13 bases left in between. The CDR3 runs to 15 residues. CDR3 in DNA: TGTGCCAGCAGTTCACCGGGAACCTCTAATTCACCCCTCCACTTT. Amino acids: CASSSPGTSNSPLHF.

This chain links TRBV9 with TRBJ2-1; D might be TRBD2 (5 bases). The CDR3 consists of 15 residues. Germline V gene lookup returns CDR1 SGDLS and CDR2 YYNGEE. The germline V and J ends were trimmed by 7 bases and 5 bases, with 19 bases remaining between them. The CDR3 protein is CASGSPGFLNNEQFF. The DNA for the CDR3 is TGTGCCAGCGGTTCCCCGGGATTTCTCAACAATGAGCAGTTCTTC.

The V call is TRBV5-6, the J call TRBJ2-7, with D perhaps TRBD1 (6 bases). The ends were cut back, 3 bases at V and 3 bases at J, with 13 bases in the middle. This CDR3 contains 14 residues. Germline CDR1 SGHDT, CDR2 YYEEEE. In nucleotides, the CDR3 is TGTGCCAGCAGCTCTCAGGGGAAGAACTACGAGCAGTACTTC. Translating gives CASSSQGKNYEQYF.

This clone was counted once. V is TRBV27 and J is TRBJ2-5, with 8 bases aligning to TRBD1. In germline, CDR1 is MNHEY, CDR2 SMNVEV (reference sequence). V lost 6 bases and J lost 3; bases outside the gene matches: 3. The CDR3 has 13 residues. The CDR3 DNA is TGTGCCAGCAGCTTACAGGGGGAAGAGACCCAGTACTTC. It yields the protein CASSLQGEETQYF.

The CDR3 nucleotides read TGTGCCATCAGTGAACTCTCCTACGAGCAGTACTTC. Its protein is CAISELSYEQYF. This chain joins TRBV10-3 and TRBJ2-7; no clear D gene. Trimming removed 3 bases at V and 0 bases at J, with 3 bases between. The CDR3 covers 12 residues. Germline V lookup: CDR1 ENHRY, CDR2 SYGVKD.

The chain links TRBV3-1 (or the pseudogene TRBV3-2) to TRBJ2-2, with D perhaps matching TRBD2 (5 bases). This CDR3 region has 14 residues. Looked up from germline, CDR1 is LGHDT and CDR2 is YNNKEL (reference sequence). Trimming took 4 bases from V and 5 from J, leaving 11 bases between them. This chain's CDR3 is CASSRSGRTGELFF. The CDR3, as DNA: TGTGCCAGCAGCCGTTCGGGGAGAACCGGGGAGCTGTTTTTT.

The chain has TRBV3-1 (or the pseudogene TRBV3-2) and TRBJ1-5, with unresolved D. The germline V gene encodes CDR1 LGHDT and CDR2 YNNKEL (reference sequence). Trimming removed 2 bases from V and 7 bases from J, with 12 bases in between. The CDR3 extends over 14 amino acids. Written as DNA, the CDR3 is TGTGCCAGCAGCCAATACTCAGGTGAACAGCCCCAGCATTTT. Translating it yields CASSQYSGEQPQHF.

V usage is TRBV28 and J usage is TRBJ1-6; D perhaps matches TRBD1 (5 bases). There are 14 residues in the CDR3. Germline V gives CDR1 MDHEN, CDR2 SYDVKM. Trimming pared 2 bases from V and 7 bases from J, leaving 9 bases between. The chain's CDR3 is CASSLPHRNSPLHF. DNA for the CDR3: TGTGCCAGCAGTTTACCCCACAGGAATTCACCCCTCCACTTT.

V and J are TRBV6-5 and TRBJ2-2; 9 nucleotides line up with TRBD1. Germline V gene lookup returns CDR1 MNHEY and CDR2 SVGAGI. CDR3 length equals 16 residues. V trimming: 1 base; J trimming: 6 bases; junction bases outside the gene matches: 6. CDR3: CASSYFVTGGAGELFF. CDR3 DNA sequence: TGTGCCAGCAGTTACTTTGTGACAGGGGGAGCCGGGGAGCTGTTTTTT.

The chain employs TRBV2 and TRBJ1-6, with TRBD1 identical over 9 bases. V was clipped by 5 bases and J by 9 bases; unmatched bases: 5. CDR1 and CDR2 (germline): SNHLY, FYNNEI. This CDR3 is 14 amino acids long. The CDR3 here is CASSPGTGPSPLHF. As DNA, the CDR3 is TGTGCCAGCAGTCCCGGGACAGGGCCTTCACCCCTCCACTTT.

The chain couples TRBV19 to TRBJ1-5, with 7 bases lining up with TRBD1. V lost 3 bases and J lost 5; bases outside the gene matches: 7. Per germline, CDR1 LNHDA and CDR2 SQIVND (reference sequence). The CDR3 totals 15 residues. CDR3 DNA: TGTGCCAGTAGTATCTTTCGCCAGGGGGATCAGCCCCAGCATTTT. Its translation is CASSIFRQGDQPQHF.

The CDR3 DNA reads TGTGCCAGCAATCGCCATGGGACTAGCGGAGACACCGGGGAGCTGTTTTTT. Residues: CASNRHGTSGDTGELFF. The V and J genes are TRBV27 and TRBJ2-2, with 11 bases identical to TRBD2. The CDR3 is 17 amino acids. CDR1 is MNHEY and CDR2 is SMNVEV in the germline V gene (reference sequence). V shed 7 bases, J shed 3 bases, and the junction held 10 bases outside the gene matches.

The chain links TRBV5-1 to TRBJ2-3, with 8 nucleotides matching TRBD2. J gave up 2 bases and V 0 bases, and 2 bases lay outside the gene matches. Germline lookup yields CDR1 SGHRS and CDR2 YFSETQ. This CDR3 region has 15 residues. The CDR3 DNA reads TGCGCCAGCAGCTTGGGTAGCGGGACCACAGATACGCAGTATTTT. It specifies CASSLGSGTTDTQYF.

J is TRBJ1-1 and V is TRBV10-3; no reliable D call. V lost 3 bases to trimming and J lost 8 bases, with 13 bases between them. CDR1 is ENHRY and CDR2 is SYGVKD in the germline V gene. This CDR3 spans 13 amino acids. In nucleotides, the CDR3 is TGTGCCATCAGTGATAGGACTGATTGGGAAGCTTTCTTT. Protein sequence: CAISDRTDWEAFF.

The CDR3 is CASSQDRGGNTIYF. The CDR3 coding sequence is TGTGCCAGCAGCCAAGATAGAGGTGGAAACACCATATATTTT. The V call is TRBV3-1 (or the pseudogene TRBV3-2), the J call TRBJ1-3, with D uncertain. The germline CDR1 and CDR2 sequences are LGHDT and YNNKEL (reference sequence). Deletions cut 0 bases from V and 3 bases from J, with 6 bases between. The CDR3 contains 14 residues.

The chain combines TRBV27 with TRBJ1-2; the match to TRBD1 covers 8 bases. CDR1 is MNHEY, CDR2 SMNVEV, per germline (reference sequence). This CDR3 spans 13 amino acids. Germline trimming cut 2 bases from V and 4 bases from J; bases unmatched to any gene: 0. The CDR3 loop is CASSLTGGYGYTF. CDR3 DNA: TGTGCCAGCAGTTTAACAGGGGGCTATGGCTACACCTTC.